Listed below are T cell receptor beta chains from one sample, sequenced in a study of CD8+ T cells in alopecia areata. Data came from immunoSEQ multiplex PCR; TCRdb stores just in-frame clones and leaves some out. The sample has some 240,000 clones, around 62% seen once. The sample was CD4+ T cells sorted from blood, taken at week 0. The receptors come from a human donor with alopecia areata. Each CDR3 is given with its conserved first and last residue. The D gene is left open where the match is weak. Not every row has a clone size; where given, it reads once, few, many or a size class.

>13|TRBD1|TRBV6-5|TRBJ1-1|-
TGTGCCAGCACGGGACAGCAGAACACTGAAGCTTTCTTT
CASTGQQNTEAFF
>16|-|TRBV4-2|TRBJ1-2|-
TGTGCCAGCAGCCAAAGGGACGGCTCAGGGGACTATGGCTACACCTTC
CASSQRDGSGDYGYTF
>14|-|TRBV29-1|TRBJ2-7|few
TGCAGCGTTGCCTCGAGGTTGAGCTCCTACGAGCAGTACTTC
CSVASRLSSYEQYF
>14|-|TRBV6-6|TRBJ1-1|-
TGTGCCAGCAGTTACTCAGCAGCCCTCGGAGAAGCTTTCTTT
CASSYSAALGEAFF
>16|-|TRBV25-1|TRBJ2-4|-
TGTGCCAGCAGTAGACGGGACGCATTAGCCAAAAACATTCAGTACTTC
CASSRRDALAKNIQYF
>16|-|TRBV5-1|TRBJ2-2|few
TGCGCCAGCAGCTTCAACAGAGCTTCGAACACCGGGGAGCTGTTTTTT
CASSFNRASNTGELFF
>13|-|TRBV18|TRBJ2-1|-
TGTGCCAGCTCACCGGGGCAGGACAATGAGCAGTTCTTC
CASSPGQDNEQFF
>14|-|TRBV30|TRBJ1-5|once
TGTGCCTGGACAGGGGCGTATAGCAATCAGCCCCAGCATTTT
CAWTGAYSNQPQHF
>14|-|TRBV19|TRBJ1-1|-
TGTGCCAGTAAACATACAGGCGGGGGGACTGAAGCTTTCTTT
CASKHTGGGTEAFF
>15|TRBD2|TRBV2|TRBJ2-3|-
TGTGCCAGCAGCCGTATAGCGGGAGGAAGAGATACGCAGTATTTT
CASSRIAGGRDTQYF
>13|-|TRBV30|TRBJ2-1|few
TGTGCCTGGAGTGTAGGAGCATTTAATGAGCAGTTCTTC
CAWSVGAFNEQFF
>15|TRBD2|TRBV7-9|TRBJ2-1|-
TGTGCCAGCACCCTTAGCGGGTCCGCCTACAATGAGCAGTTCTTC
CASTLSGSAYNEQFF
>14|-|TRBV19|TRBJ2-1|few
TGTGCCAGTCACTCAACAGGAGACTACAATGAGCAGTTCTTC
CASHSTGDYNEQFF
>14|-|TRBV5-8|TRBJ1-2|-
TGTGCCAGCAGCTTTCTCCTCGCGGCTTCTGGCTACACCTTC
CASSFLLAASGYTF
>14|TRBD1|TRBV7-6|TRBJ2-7|few
TGTGCCAGCAGCCAAGGGACAGGGAGGAGCGAGCAGTACTTC
CASSQGTGRSEQYF
>16|TRBD2|TRBV4-1|TRBJ2-7|-
TGCGCCAGCAGCCTATCCGATGGGGGAGGGCCCTACGAGCAGTACTTC
CASSLSDGGGPYEQYF
>13|-|TRBV5-6|TRBJ1-5|-
TGTGCCAGCAGCTTCTACAGCAATCAGCCCCAGCATTTT
CASSFYSNQPQHF
>16|-|TRBV11-2|TRBJ2-5|-
TGTGCCAGCAGCTTAGTTCCTGGAGGGAATCTAGAGACCCAGTACTTC
CASSLVPGGNLETQYF
>16|-|TRBV4-2|TRBJ2-7|few
TGTGCCAGCAGCCCGGAAACCTGGCGCGCGGCGGGAGAGCAGTACTTC
CASSPETWRAAGEQYF
>14|-|TRBV7-2|TRBJ2-5|-
TGTGCCAGCAGCCTGGGTCGGGGGCAAGAGACCCAGTACTTC
CASSLGRGQETQYF
>13|-|TRBV4-2|TRBJ1-5|-
TGTGCCAGCAGCCAGGGTCTCACTGGGCCCCAGCATTTT
CASSQGLTGPQHF
>12|-|TRBV29-1|TRBJ2-7|once
TGCAGCGTTGCTAAGGCCGACGGAGAGCAGTACTTC
CSVAKADGEQYF
>17|-|TRBV5-1|TRBJ2-7|-
TGCGCCAGCAGCTTGGCCAGCACAGGTTGGGCATTAGACGAGCAGTACTTC
CASSLASTGWALDEQYF
>11|-|TRBV5-6|TRBJ2-4|few
TGTGCCAGCAGCCGACAAAACATTCAGTACTTC
CASSRQNIQYF
>14|-|TRBV12-5|TRBJ2-6|-
TGTGCTAGTGGTACAGGGTCTGGGGCCAACGTCCTGACTTTC
CASGTGSGANVLTF
>15|TRBD1|TRBV7-2|TRBJ1-2|-
TGTGCCAGCACCAGGTCGCGGACAGGGGTTGGCGGCTACACCTTC
CASTRSRTGVGGYTF
>15|-|TRBV7-9|TRBJ2-2|-
TGTGCCAGCAGCTTAGTTTCGGGGTCCGCCGGGGAGCTGTTTTTT
CASSLVSGSAGELFF
>13|-|TRBV7-2|TRBJ1-1|-
TGTGCCAGCAGCGTGGACGGTCAGACTGAAGCTTTCTTT
CASSVDGQTEAFF
>13|-|TRBV9|TRBJ2-3|few
TGTGCCAGCAGCGTGGCGGGGCGGGATACGCAGTATTTT
CASSVAGRDTQYF
>14|-|TRBV15|TRBJ1-1|once
TGTGCCACCAGCAGAGGATCCCAGCCGCCGTCGGCTTTCTTT
CATSRGSQPPSAFF
>14|TRBD2|TRBV9|TRBJ2-1|few
TGTGCCACCCCCGGGACTAGCGGATCGAATGAGCAGTTCTTC
CATPGTSGSNEQFF
>14|-|TRBV6-5|TRBJ1-1|-
TGTGCCAGCAGTCCCCAGGGAACCCGGGCCGAAGCTTTCTTT
CASSPQGTRAEAFF
>13|-|TRBV7-9|TRBJ1-2|-
TGTGCCAGCAGCTTAGAGGCAGCGAATGGCTACACCTTC
CASSLEAANGYTF
>14|TRBD1|TRBV5-4|TRBJ1-5|-
TGTGCCAGCAGCATGGACAGGGTCTATCAGCCCCAGCATTTT
CASSMDRVYQPQHF
>15|TRBD1|TRBV13|TRBJ2-4|-
TGTGCCAGCAGCCGCACGACAGGGCAAGGAAACATTCAGTACTTC
CASSRTTGQGNIQYF
>10|-|TRBV30|TRBJ1-1|-
TGTGCCTGCCGGGACAATGAAGCTTTCTTT
CACRDNEAFF
>16|TRBD1|TRBV4-2|TRBJ1-5|-
TGTGCCAGCAGCCAAGGTGATGACAGGGCGGGCCAGCCCCAGCATTTT
CASSQGDDRAGQPQHF
>14|-|TRBV5-1|TRBJ2-7|once
TGCGCCAGCAGCATCCGGGACTCGACCTACGAGCAGTACTTC
CASSIRDSTYEQYF
>13|-|TRBV5-1|TRBJ2-5|-
TGCGCCAGCAGCTTCGGGTCTGGGGAGACCCAGTACTTC
CASSFGSGETQYF
>11|-|TRBV29-1|TRBJ1-2|-
TGCAGCGGCATAGACAGTTATGGCTACACCTTC
CSGIDSYGYTF